These 30 T cell receptor beta chains were sequenced from one sample in a study of blood T cell repertoires in COVID-19. Produced via immunoSEQ multiplex PCR; TCRdb's table is partial and in-frame only. The repertoire holds 250,000 to 300,000 clones, with roughly 87% as singletons. The sequencing sample was made of peripheral blood. The source is a woman in her forties or fifties who had recovered from COVID-19.

This chain uses TRBV6-5 with TRBJ2-1; the D gene is possibly TRBD2 (5 bases). This CDR3 has 14 residues. V was trimmed by 7 bases and J by 1 base, leaving 11 bases between them. The germline V gene has CDR1 MNHEY and CDR2 SVGAGI. CDR3 sequence: CASTYEGSYNEQFF. CDR3 bases: TGTGCCAGCACTTATGAGGGATCCTACAATGAGCAGTTCTTC.

The J gene is TRBJ2-3, the V gene TRBV7-2, with no clear D. V lost 1 base, J lost 4 bases, and 9 bases lay in between. The germline V gene encodes CDR1 SGHTA and CDR2 FQGNSA. The CDR3 loop spans 14 amino acids. As DNA, the CDR3 is TGTGCCAGCAGCTTAGGTAGCAGCGCAGATACGCAGTATTTT. It specifies CASSLGSSADTQYF.

The chain uses TRBV19 and TRBJ2-2, with 10 bases aligning to TRBD1. V shed 3 bases, J shed 5 bases, and the junction held 9 bases outside the gene matches. CDR3 length: 17 residues. CDR1 is LNHDA, CDR2 SQIVND, per germline (reference sequence). The CDR3 here is CASSMGTGVGRTGELFF. The CDR3 coding sequence is TGTGCCAGTAGTATGGGGACAGGGGTTGGGAGGACCGGGGAGCTGTTTTTT. The variable domain in full, with the rest retrieved from reference TRBV19 and TRBJ2-2, is DGGITQSPKYLFRKEGQNVTLSCEQNLNHDAMYWYRQDPGQGLRLIYYSQIVNDFQKGDIAEGYSVSREKKESFPLTVTSAQKNPTAFYLCASSMGTGVGRTGELFFGEGSRLTVL.

The rearrangement links TRBV29-1 to TRBJ2-7; tentatively, D is TRBD1 (6 bases). Germline CDR1 and CDR2: SQVTM and ANQGSEA. V gave up 6 bases and J gave up 7 bases, with 19 bases separating them. The CDR3 loop spans 13 amino acids. The CDR3 DNA sequence: TGCAGCGTAGCCCGGACAGCGAACAATGAGCAGTACTTC. Its translation is CSVARTANNEQYF.

A word on this clone: The germline gene is not matched at one end of the junction; a read error may be the cause. Other nucleotide sequences from this sample produce the same CDR3. The rearrangement uses TRBV5-4 and TRBJ1-1; the D gene is possibly TRBD1 (5 bases). Germline CDR1 is SGHNT and CDR2 is YYREEE (reference sequence). CDR3 length equals 16 residues. In DNA, the CDR3 is TGTGCCAGCAGCTCTTCTGACAGATTTTCGAACACTGAAGCCTTCTTT. It codes for CASSSSDRFSNTEAFF.

V and J are TRBV5-5 and TRBJ1-4; possibly TRBD1 for D (5 bases). The CDR3 contains 18 residues. Germline loops: CDR1 SGHKS, CDR2 YYEKEE (reference sequence). The V end lost 3 bases, the J end lost 0 bases, and 18 bases lay between the germline ends. DNA of the CDR3: TGTGCCAGCAGCTGGAGGGAGGGACGGCTTGCAACTAATGAAAAACTGTTTTTT. This translates into CASSWREGRLATNEKLFF.

CDR3 DNA sequence: TGCGCCAGCAGCGCCCGGGACAGGGCCCCCTACGAGCAGTACTTC. It yields the protein CASSARDRAPYEQYF. The V gene is TRBV4-3, the J gene TRBJ2-7; 9 nucleotides match TRBD1. Germline CDR1 reads LGHNA; CDR2 reads YSLEER. V trimming: 5 bases; J trimming: 2 bases; junction bases outside the gene matches: 7. This CDR3 spans 15 amino acids.

The V and J genes are TRBV28 and TRBJ1-5; D perhaps matches TRBD1 (5 bases). Trimming stripped 4 bases from V and 7 bases from J, with 11 bases between. Germline V gives CDR1 MDHEN, CDR2 SYDVKM. The CDR3 is 13 amino acids. The CDR3 nucleotides are TGTGCCAGCAGTTGGCAGGGTGAACAGCCCCAGCATTTT. Its protein product is CASSWQGEQPQHF.

This clone was observed a handful of times. The chain joins TRBV27 to TRBJ2-1, with 10 bases lining up with TRBD1. CDR1 is MNHEY and CDR2 is SMNVEV in the germline V gene (reference sequence). V gave up 9 bases and J gave up 9 bases; unmatched junction bases: 11. The CDR3 covers 14 residues. CDR3 in DNA: TGTGCCAGTAGGACAGGGGGTTTTTCCATTGAGCAGTTCTTC. Protein sequence: CASRTGGFSIEQFF.

The chain employs TRBV2 and TRBJ2-7; TRBD2 agrees at 9 bases. The CDR3 runs 15 residues. The V and J ends lost 2 bases and 4 bases, in that order; junction bases with no gene match: 6. Per germline, CDR1 SNHLY and CDR2 FYNNEI. The CDR3, as DNA: TGTGCCAGCAGTGAATGGGCTAGCGGGGATTACGAGCAGTACTTC. It yields the protein CASSEWASGDYEQYF.

This clone has more than one count but fewer than ten. The chain employs TRBV28 and TRBJ1-1, with 8 bases that match TRBD1. After removal of 6 bases from V and 10 bases from J, the junction contained 7 bases not matched to a gene. This CDR3 is built from 12 residues. Germline lookup yields CDR1 MDHEN and CDR2 SYDVKM. CDR3 amino acids: CASRTGAPGAFF. CDR3 nucleotides: TGTGCCAGCAGGACAGGGGCGCCGGGAGCTTTCTTT. Full variable domain (missing parts from reference TRBV28 and TRBJ1-1): DVKVTQSSRYLVKRTGEKVFLECVQDMDHENMFWYRQDPGLGLRLIYFSYDVKMKEKGDIPEGYSVSREKKERFSLILESASTNQTSMYLCASRTGAPGAFFGQGTRLTVV.

V is TRBV12-3 or TRBV12-4 and J is TRBJ2-7; TRBD1 is a possible D gene (5 bases). Trimming removed 8 bases from V and 3 bases from J, with 14 bases in between. There are 13 residues in the CDR3. CDR3 protein: CASGFGHFYEQYF. CDR3 in DNA: TGTGCCAGCGGGTTCGGACATTTCTACGAGCAGTACTTC.

This clone was counted between two and nine times. J is TRBJ1-2 and V is TRBV5-1, with TRBD1 matching 7 bases. The germline V gene encodes CDR1 SGHRS and CDR2 YFSETQ. This CDR3 has 16 residues. After removal of 4 bases from V and 6 bases from J, the junction contained 15 bases not matched to a gene. The DNA of the CDR3 is TGCGCCAGCAGCCCAGATTCCCGACAGGGCGATAATGGCTACACCTTC. Translated: CASSPDSRQGDNGYTF.

The chain carries TRBV5-3 and TRBJ2-7, with D perhaps TRBD1 (6 bases). TRBV5-3 is placed among ORFs of uncertain function. The CDR3 consists of 16 residues. Trimming removed 4 bases at V and 0 bases at J, with 17 bases between. For the CDR3, the DNA is TGTGCCAGAAGCCGCGGACCTGACAGGCCCTCCTACGAGCAGTACTTC. This encodes CARSRGPDRPSYEQYF.

The chain is built from TRBV5-4 and TRBJ1-1; 9 bases line up with TRBD1. Germline CDR1 is SGHNT and CDR2 is YYREEE (reference sequence). V trimming: 2 bases; J trimming: 0 bases; junction bases outside the gene matches: 5. CDR3 length: 16 residues. This chain's CDR3 is CASSFPGQGLNTEAFF. The DNA for the CDR3 is TGTGCCAGCAGCTTCCCGGGACAGGGCCTGAACACTGAAGCTTTCTTT.

J is TRBJ1-4 and V is TRBV12-5; D is possibly TRBD1 (6 bases). Deletions cut 1 base from V and 5 bases from J, with 11 bases between. Germline V lookup: CDR1 LGHNT, CDR2 FRNRAP. This CDR3 contains 15 residues. For the CDR3, the DNA is TGTGCTAGTGGTTTGGGGGACACGGAGAATGAAAAACTGTTTTTT. Translated, it gives CASGLGDTENEKLFF.

Details on this clone: It is unclear where the CDR3 begins or ends on the DNA, so no DNA is shown, and the CDR3 is as TCRdb lists it. This rearrangement joins TRBV28 to TRBJ2-7; no DNA check was done on the table's D call, TRBD2. CDR1 and CDR2 from the germline V gene are MDHEN and SYDVKM. Ends included, the CDR3 has 15 residues. CDR3 sequence: CASSTSWSSSYEQYF.

This chain uses TRBV19 with TRBJ2-1, with D maybe TRBD1 (5 bases). Looked up from germline, CDR1 is LNHDA and CDR2 is SQIVND (reference sequence). This CDR3 has 14 amino acids. The V end lost 5 bases, the J end lost 4 bases, and 12 bases lay between the germline ends. The CDR3 sequence is CASSWGNLYNEQFF. CDR3 nucleotide sequence: TGTGCCAGTAGTTGGGGCAATCTTTACAATGAGCAGTTCTTC.

The chain is built from TRBV27 and TRBJ2-7, with 9 positions matching TRBD1. Looked up from germline, CDR1 is MNHEY and CDR2 is SMNVEV (reference sequence). The CDR3 sequence is 15 residues long. J gave up 4 bases and V 5 bases, and 9 bases lay outside the gene matches. The chain's CDR3 is CASSHTGTGLYEQYF. The CDR3 DNA sequence: TGTGCCAGCAGTCACACCGGGACAGGGTTGTACGAGCAGTACTTC.

This clone was detected a few times. The rearrangement uses TRBV6-5 and TRBJ2-6; D is ambiguous. The CDR3 covers 12 residues. Germline CDR1 is MNHEY and CDR2 is SVGAGI. DNA of the CDR3: TGTGCTACGCGTCCTGGGGCCAACGTCCTGACTTTC. Translated, it gives CATRPGANVLTF.

The rearrangement links TRBV11-2 to TRBJ1-6; a weak D match, TRBD1 (5 bases). CDR3 length equals 19 residues. The V and J ends lost 5 bases and 0 bases respectively, with 20 bases between them. Germline loops: CDR1 SGHAT, CDR2 FQNNGV. Written as DNA, the CDR3 is TGTGCCAGCAGCCCCCGGGGGTCCGGGGGGTACTCCTATAATTCACCCCTCCACTTT. The encoded protein is CASSPRGSGGYSYNSPLHF.

The chain recombines TRBV30 with TRBJ1-6; 8 bases are shared with TRBD1. The CDR3 has 14 amino acids. Losses at the gene ends were 4 bases for V and 9 bases for J; bases not matched to a gene: 8. The germline gives CDR1 GTSNPN, CDR2 SVGIG (reference sequence). CDR3 nucleotide sequence: TGTGCCTGGAAGGAGGGTACAGGGGGTTCACCCCTCCACTTT. Residues: CAWKEGTGGSPLHF.

The chain combines TRBV7-4 with TRBJ1-5; 11 bases are shared with TRBD1. This CDR3 has 15 amino acids. Germline V gives CDR1 SGHVT, CDR2 SQSDAQ. Trimming removed 5 bases from V and 5 bases from J; junction bases left unmatched: 5. The chain's CDR3 is CASSTGTGGDQPQHF. The CDR3 nucleotides read TGTGCCAGCAGCACCGGGACAGGGGGAGATCAGCCCCAGCATTTT. Supplemented by reference TRBV7-4 and TRBJ1-5, the full variable domain reads GAGVSQSPRYKVAKRGRDVALRCDSISGHVTLYWYRQTLGQGSEVLTYSQSDAQRDKSGRPSGRFSAERPERSVSTLKIQRTEQGDSAVYLCASSTGTGGDQPQHFGDGTRLSIL.

This clone was observed once. This chain uses TRBV7-9 with TRBJ1-1; no clear D. V lost 5 bases and J lost 4, with 11 bases in between. In germline, CDR1 is SEHNR, CDR2 FQNEAQ (reference sequence). The CDR3 is made up of 13 amino acids. Here the CDR3 reads CASSLTQPTEAFF. The CDR3 DNA reads TGTGCCAGCAGCCTCACTCAACCCACTGAAGCTTTCTTT.

The rearrangement links TRBV19 to TRBJ2-1; D not resolved. Germline CDR1 and CDR2: LNHDA and SQIVND (reference sequence). Trimming pared 3 bases from V and 7 bases from J, leaving 7 bases between. The CDR3 has 12 residues. The CDR3 loop reads CASSISVNEQFF. Here the CDR3 DNA reads TGTGCCAGTAGTATCTCCGTGAATGAGCAGTTCTTC.

V gene TRBV4-1 combines with J gene TRBJ1-2; possibly TRBD1 for D (5 bases). V was pared by 2 bases and J by 7 bases, with 17 bases between. Germline CDR1 and CDR2: MGHRA and YSYEKL. This CDR3 has 15 residues. The CDR3 DNA sequence: TGCGCCAGCAGCCAACTGGGACTGTCAGCGGGTGGCTACACCTTC. It translates to CASSQLGLSAGGYTF.

The V gene is TRBV5-1, the J gene TRBJ2-7, with D tentatively TRBD1 (6 bases). Germline V gene sequence: CDR1 SGHRS, CDR2 YFSETQ. V was trimmed by 5 bases and J by 5 bases, leaving 17 bases between them. This CDR3 contains 14 residues. This CDR3 is CASSSSTGFHEQYF. The CDR3 DNA is TGCGCCAGCAGTTCTTCTACAGGGTTCCACGAGCAGTACTTC.

J is TRBJ2-2 and V is TRBV5-1, with unresolved D. Germline V CDR1 and CDR2: SGHRS, YFSETQ. Trimming cost V 6 bases and J 6 bases, with 6 bases left between them. CDR3 length: 11 residues. The CDR3 nucleotides are TGCGCCAGCAACGCGCCCGGGGAGCTGTTTTTT. Its translation is CASNAPGELFF.

This clone was recorded a few times. V and J are TRBV30 and TRBJ1-5; possible D gene TRBD1, 6 bases. Per germline, CDR1 GTSNPN and CDR2 SVGIG (reference sequence). V dropped 2 bases and J dropped 2 bases, with 10 bases sitting between them. The CDR3 is 14 residues long. The CDR3 is CAWSLQGGNQPQHF. CDR3 nucleotides: TGTGCCTGGAGTCTACAGGGAGGCAATCAGCCCCAGCATTTT.

This clone has only a few counts. The chain combines TRBV27 with TRBJ2-1, with D possibly being TRBD1 (6 bases). The CDR3 contains 13 residues. CDR1 and CDR2 from the germline V gene are MNHEY and SMNVEV (reference sequence). The V and J ends lost 3 bases and 8 bases respectively, with 11 bases between them. CDR3 sequence: CASSFRWGHEQFF. The CDR3 coding sequence is TGTGCCAGCAGTTTTCGTTGGGGGCATGAGCAGTTCTTC.